This TCR beta chain was retrieved from a study of T cells in Graves' hyperthyroidism and ophthalmopathy. Study-level findings and limits: Researchers found most expanded thyroid clonotypes above 0.001 in blood as well. For ophthalmopathy, model prediction preceded onset by a median roughly 6.2 months.

Ten or more counts support this clonotype. Its target is not known. Authors of the study amplified TCR beta CDR3 regions from RNA transcripts. Primed by the HTBI set, a first-round RT-PCR was run on the TCR CDR3. TCRdb reprocessed the multiplex PCR reads via MiXCR and lists one record per CDR3 protein. The table includes a few hundred thousand distinct CDR3 sequences, 46% detected once. Those patients with uncontrolled infection, other autoimmune disease, pregnancy or lactation were excluded. Clinical symptoms, serum thyroxine and TRAb, thyroid ultrasound and orbital computed tomography were used for the diagnoses. V trimming: 6 bases; J trimming: 7 bases; junction bases outside the gene matches: 7. This CDR3 is built from 13 residues. Germline loops: CDR1 WSHSY, CDR2 SAAADI.

The source of this sequence is an adult woman with Graves' disease, either hyperthyroidism or ophthalmopathy (not recorded which). Sequencing input: peripheral blood or thyroid tissue (not recorded which). The rearrangement joins TRBV10-2 to TRBJ1-2; TRBD1 aligns across 8 bases. The DNA of the CDR3 is TGCGCCAGCAGCGCGGACAGGGTTGGTGGCTACACCTTC. Protein sequence: CASSADRVGGYTF.